This TCR beta chain is drawn from a study of shared clonotypes between healthy human individuals. Deep was the level at which the assay was run. Bulk PBMC genomic DNA spanned ten immunoSEQ deep plates. In the original workflow: ImmunoSEQ gave junction-only sequences without quality scores, so filtering differed. Some clones are missing from TCRdb's copy, which holds only in-frame ones; the method was immunoSEQ multiplex PCR. V and J calls and clone size follow that table, whereas D and trimming were derived from the DNA. Of about 480,000 clones in the sample, 60% to 85% were seen once. Donors had no recently reported acute infections or vaccinations and were HIV-negative. V dropped 0 bases and J dropped 0; count of bases not matched to a gene: 2. Germline V gene data show CDR1 as MNHNY and CDR2 as SVGAGI (reference sequence). There are 16 residues in the CDR3.

V usage is TRBV6-6 and J usage is TRBJ1-3, with 7 bases fitting TRBD1. The source is a woman aged 40 to 55 in good health. Some clones in this sample may be carry-over from other donors' samples. Sequenced input: PBMCs. This CDR3 reads CASSYSPGGSGNTIYF. Here the CDR3 DNA reads TGTGCCAGCAGTTACTCGCCAGGGGGCTCTGGAAACACCATATATTTT.